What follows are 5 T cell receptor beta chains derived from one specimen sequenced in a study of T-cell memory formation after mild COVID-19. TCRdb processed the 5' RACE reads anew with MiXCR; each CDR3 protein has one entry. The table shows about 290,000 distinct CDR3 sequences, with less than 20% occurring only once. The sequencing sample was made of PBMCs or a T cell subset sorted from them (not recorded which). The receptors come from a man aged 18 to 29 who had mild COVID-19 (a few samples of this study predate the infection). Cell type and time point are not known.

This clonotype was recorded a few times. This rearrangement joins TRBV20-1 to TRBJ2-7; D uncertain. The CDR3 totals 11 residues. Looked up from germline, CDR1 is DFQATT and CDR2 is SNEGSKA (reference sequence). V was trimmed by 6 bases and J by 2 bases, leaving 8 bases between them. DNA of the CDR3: TGCAGTGCCCTGAGAACCTACGAGCAGTACTTC. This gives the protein CSALRTYEQYF.

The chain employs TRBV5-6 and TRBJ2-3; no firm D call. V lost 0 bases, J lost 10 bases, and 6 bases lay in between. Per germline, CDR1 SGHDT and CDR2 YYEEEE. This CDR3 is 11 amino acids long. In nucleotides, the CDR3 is TGTGCCAGCAGCTTGGGGGTGGCGCAGTATTTT. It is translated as CASSLGVAQYF.

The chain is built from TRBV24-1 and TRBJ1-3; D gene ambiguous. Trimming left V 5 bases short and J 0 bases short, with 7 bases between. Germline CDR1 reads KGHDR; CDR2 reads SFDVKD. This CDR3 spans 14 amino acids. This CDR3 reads CATSGHLSGNTIYF. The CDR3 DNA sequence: TGTGCCACCAGTGGACATCTCTCTGGAAACACCATATATTTT.

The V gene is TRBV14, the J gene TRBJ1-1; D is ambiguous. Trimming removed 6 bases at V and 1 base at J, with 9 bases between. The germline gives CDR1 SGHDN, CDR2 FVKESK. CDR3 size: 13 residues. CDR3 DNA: TGTGCCAGCAGGGTAGCGGGGAACACTGAAGCTTTCTTT. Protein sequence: CASRVAGNTEAFF.

The CDR3 region is CASSLGQGKSPLHF. CDR3 coding DNA: TGTGCCAGCAGTTTGGGACAGGGGAAATCACCCCTCCACTTT. The chain uses TRBV12-3 or TRBV12-4 and TRBJ1-6; 10 nucleotides align to TRBD1. This CDR3 comprises 14 residues. After removal of 3 bases from V and 10 bases from J, the junction contained 3 bases not matched to a gene.